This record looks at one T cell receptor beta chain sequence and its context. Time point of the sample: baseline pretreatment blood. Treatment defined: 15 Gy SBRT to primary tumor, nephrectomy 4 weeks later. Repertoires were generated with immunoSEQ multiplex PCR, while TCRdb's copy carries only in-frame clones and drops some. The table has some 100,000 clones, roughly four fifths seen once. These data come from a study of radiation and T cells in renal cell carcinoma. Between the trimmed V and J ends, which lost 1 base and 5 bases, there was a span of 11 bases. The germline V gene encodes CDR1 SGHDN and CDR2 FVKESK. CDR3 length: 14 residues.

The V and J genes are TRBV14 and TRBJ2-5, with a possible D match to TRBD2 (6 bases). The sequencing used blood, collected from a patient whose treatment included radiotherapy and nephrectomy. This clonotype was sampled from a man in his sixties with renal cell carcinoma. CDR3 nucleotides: TGTGCCAGCAGCCAAGTCGGGGGACTCGAGACCCAGTACTTC. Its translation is CASSQVGGLETQYF. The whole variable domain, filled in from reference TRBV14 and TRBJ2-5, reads EAGVTQFPSHSVIEKGQTVTLRCDPISGHDNLYWYRRVMGKEIKFLLHFVKESKQDESGMPNNRFLAERTGGTYSTLKVQPAELEDSGVYFCASSQVGGLETQYFGPGTRLLVL.